The 31 T cell receptor beta chains below were found in one sample sequenced in a study of blood T cell repertoires in COVID-19. The method was immunoSEQ multiplex PCR; TCRdb's version includes in-frame clones alone and lacks a portion of them. In the table there are 350,000 to 400,000 clones, just over 90% of which are singletons. What was sequenced was PBMCs or T cells enriched from blood (not recorded which). The source is a woman in her thirties or forties who had been exposed to COVID-19.

V and J are TRBV5-6 and TRBJ1-1, with 9 bases aligning to TRBD1. The CDR3 covers 14 residues. The germline gives CDR1 SGHDT, CDR2 YYEEEE. Germline trimming cut 0 bases from V and 7 bases from J; bases unmatched to any gene: 4. CDR3 protein: CASSLGDRAVEAFF. DNA of the CDR3: TGTGCCAGCAGCTTGGGGGACAGGGCTGTTGAAGCTTTCTTT.

This chain links TRBV30 with TRBJ2-2, with unresolved D. Trimming removed 1 base from V and 8 bases from J, with 11 bases in between. The length of the CDR3 is 13 residues. Germline CDR1 GTSNPN, CDR2 SVGIG (reference sequence). The CDR3: CAWSESTVGELFF. The CDR3 DNA is TGTGCCTGGAGTGAAAGTACTGTGGGGGAGCTGTTTTTT.

The chain links TRBV7-2 to TRBJ1-4; 9 bases match TRBD1. This CDR3 has 14 amino acids. The V segment lost 3 bases and the J segment 13 bases; nucleotides outside the gene matches: 9. Germline V lookup: CDR1 SGHTA, CDR2 FQGNSA. CDR3 in DNA: TGTGCCAGCAGCTTTACCGGGACAGGGTTAGGACTGTTTTTT. This sequence encodes CASSFTGTGLGLFF.

This chain links TRBV10-3 with TRBJ2-3; no reliable D call. The CDR3 extends over 12 amino acids. Germline assignment: CDR1 ENHRY and CDR2 SYGVKD. Trimming left V 6 bases short and J 4 bases short, with 8 bases between. The CDR3 loop reads CAIRGGADTQYF. The CDR3 DNA follows: TGTGCCATCAGAGGTGGAGCAGATACGCAGTATTTT.

The CDR3 spells CASSLGRGGDTQYF. The DNA for the CDR3 is TGTGCCAGCAGCTTAGGTAGGGGGGGCGATACGCAGTATTTT. The V gene is TRBV7-8, the J gene TRBJ2-3, with a tentative D call TRBD2 (7 bases). V was clipped by 1 base and J by 6 bases, with 11 bases between them. Germline V CDR1 and CDR2: SGHVS, FQNEAQ. The CDR3 runs to 14 residues. Together with reference TRBV7-8 and TRBJ2-3, the CDR3 gives the full variable domain: GAGVSQSPRYKVAKRGQDVALRCDPISGHVSLFWYQQALGQGPEFLTYFQNEAQLDKSGLPSDRFFAERPEGSVSTLKIQRTQQEDSAVYLCASSLGRGGDTQYFGPGTRLTVL.

The V and J genes are TRBV7-3 and TRBJ1-5; 9 positions match TRBD1. CDR1 is SGHTA and CDR2 is FQGTGA in the germline V gene. The length of the CDR3 is 16 residues. Unmatched junction bases numbered 4, after V lost 3 bases and J lost 1 base. For the CDR3, the DNA is TGTGCCAGCAGCTTGAACAGGGGGCGCAGCAATCAGCCCCAGCATTTT. Protein product: CASSLNRGRSNQPQHF.

The V call is TRBV7-9, the J call TRBJ1-4; possibly TRBD1 for D (6 bases). The CDR3 runs 14 residues. The V gene's germline CDR1 is SEHNR and CDR2 FQNEAQ (reference sequence). V lost 5 bases and J lost 5, with 12 bases in between. CDR3 protein: CASSQTGLNEKLFF. As DNA, the CDR3 is TGTGCCAGCAGCCAGACAGGCCTAAATGAAAAACTGTTTTTT.

This chain connects TRBV7-9 to TRBJ2-3, with a possible D match to TRBD2 (6 bases). Germline V CDR1 and CDR2: SEHNR, FQNEAQ (reference sequence). There are 17 residues in the CDR3. Trimming removed 2 bases from V and 6 bases from J, with 21 bases in between. CDR3 protein: CASSLQRAGLFYDTQYF. The CDR3, as DNA: TGTGCCAGCAGCTTACAAAGGGCGGGGCTGTTTTATGATACGCAGTATTTT. The full variable domain, completed using reference TRBV7-9 and TRBJ2-3, is DTGVSQNPRHKITKRGQNVTFRCDPISEHNRLYWYRQTLGQGPEFLTYFQNEAQLEKSRLLSDRFSAERPKGSFSTLEIQRTEQGDSAMYLCASSLQRAGLFYDTQYFGPGTRLTVL.

The rearrangement joins TRBV6-1 to TRBJ2-5; 7 nucleotides agree with TRBD2. This CDR3 has 17 amino acids. The J segment lost 4 bases and the V segment lost 2 bases, leaving 13 bases of the junction unmatched. The germline CDR1 and CDR2 sequences are MNHNS and SASEGT. The CDR3 coding sequence is TGTGCCAGCAGTGAATTCGCGGGGGAGCTTAGGGGAGAGACCCAGTACTTC. Its protein is CASSEFAGELRGETQYF.

V usage is TRBV9 and J usage is TRBJ2-5; weak D call: TRBD2 (6 bases). Trimming left V 7 bases short and J 1 base short, with 17 bases between. Per the germline V gene, CDR1 is SGDLS and CDR2 is YYNGEE. This CDR3 has 15 amino acids. CDR3 nucleotide sequence: TGTGCCAGCGGACCGACTGCGGGACCCCAAGAGACCCAGTACTTC. As protein: CASGPTAGPQETQYF.

V gene TRBV30 combines with J gene TRBJ2-7, with 12 bases matching TRBD2. The CDR3 runs 15 residues. With V trimmed by 4 bases and J by 0 bases, 4 bases remained unmatched. The germline gives CDR1 GTSNPN, CDR2 SVGIG (reference sequence). This chain's CDR3 is CAWTRTSGISYEQYF. Written as DNA, the CDR3 is TGTGCCTGGACCAGGACTAGCGGGATCTCCTACGAGCAGTACTTC.

This chain links TRBV30 with TRBJ2-7; 7 bases map to TRBD1. The CDR3 extends over 13 amino acids. The germline gives CDR1 GTSNPN, CDR2 SVGIG (reference sequence). J was trimmed by 8 bases and V by 4 bases; bases with no gene match: 11. CDR3 residues: CAWNPQGFKQQYF. DNA for the CDR3: TGTGCCTGGAACCCACAGGGGTTCAAGCAGCAGTACTTC.

The chain employs TRBV27 and TRBJ2-6; TRBD1 agrees at 8 bases. This CDR3 contains 18 residues. CDR1 and CDR2 from the germline V gene are MNHEY and SMNVEV (reference sequence). With V trimmed by 10 bases and J by 0 bases, 14 bases remained unmatched. CDR3 sequence (DNA): TGTGCCACCCGACAGGGGTCGGGTTTTAGCTCTGGGGCCAACGTCCTGACTTTC. This translates into CATRQGSGFSSGANVLTF.

This clone was seen only once. This chain links TRBV4-1 with TRBJ1-4; D uncertain. The length of the CDR3 is 15 residues. V was pared by 0 bases and J by 3 bases, with 8 bases between. In germline, CDR1 is MGHRA, CDR2 YSYEKL. The CDR3 bases are TGCGCCAGCAGCCAAGAAAGAGCTTCTAATGAAAAACTGTTTTTT. Translating it yields CASSQERASNEKLFF.

The chain joins TRBV2 to TRBJ1-5, with D unresolved. The CDR3 is 14 residues long. Germline CDR1 reads SNHLY; CDR2 reads FYNNEI. Trimming shortened V by 6 bases and J by 4 bases, and 13 bases separated the two germline ends. The CDR3 region has the DNA TGTGCCAGCAGCCCGGAGGGCGGGAATCAGCCCCAGCATTTT. It translates to CASSPEGGNQPQHF.

This rearrangement joins TRBV23-1 to TRBJ1-5; TRBD1 is a possible D gene (6 bases). TRBV23-1 is designated an ORF whose function remains uncertain. The CDR3 covers 15 residues. The ends were cut back, 2 bases at V and 4 bases at J, with 12 bases in the middle. The CDR3 spells CASSQTRQVNQPQHF. CDR3 in DNA: TGCGCCAGCAGTCAAACCCGACAGGTAAATCAGCCCCAGCATTTT.

The V and J genes are TRBV5-1 and TRBJ2-7, with D unclear. The CDR3 has 13 residues. Trimming left V 7 bases short and J 0 bases short, with 11 bases between. CDR1 and CDR2 from the germline V gene are SGHRS and YFSETQ. The chain's CDR3 is CASSPWSSYEQYF. CDR3 coding DNA: TGCGCCAGCTCACCCTGGAGCTCCTACGAGCAGTACTTC. The entire variable domain, with the rest obtained from reference TRBV5-1 and TRBJ2-7, is as follows: KAGVTQTPRYLIKTRGQQVTLSCSPISGHRSVSWYQQTPGQGLQFLFEYFSETQRNKGNFPGRFSGRQFSNSRSEMNVSTLELGDSALYLCASSPWSSYEQYFGPGTRLTVT.

The chain uses TRBV5-5 and TRBJ2-5, with D perhaps matching TRBD1 (6 bases). CDR3 length: 13 amino acids. V lost 2 bases, J lost 3 bases, and 8 bases lay in between. CDR1 and CDR2 from the germline V gene are SGHKS and YYEKEE (reference sequence). CDR3 in DNA: TGTGCCAGCAGCTTTCCAGGGGAAGAGACCCAGTACTTC. Translation gives CASSFPGEETQYF.

The chain combines TRBV7-2 with TRBJ2-4; possible D gene TRBD2, 5 bases. The CDR3 spans 16 residues. V lost 5 bases and J lost 3, with 17 bases in between. Germline CDR1 and CDR2: SGHTA and FQGNSA. DNA for the CDR3: TGTGCCAGCAGCCACCTTATATGGGGAGACAAAAACATTCAGTACTTC. The encoded protein is CASSHLIWGDKNIQYF.

The chain is built from TRBV30 and TRBJ1-2; 10 nucleotides align to TRBD1. CDR3 length: 13 residues. Germline CDR1 and CDR2: GTSNPN and SVGIG (reference sequence). Trimming removed 4 bases from V and 6 bases from J; junction bases left unmatched: 5. CDR3 DNA: TGTGCCTGGACGCGACAGGGGGCGAATGGCTACACCTTC. It codes for CAWTRQGANGYTF.

CDR3 sequence: CASSPSRTGDTEAFF. The DNA for the CDR3 is TGTGCCAGCAGTCCGTCCCGGACAGGAGACACTGAAGCTTTCTTT. The rearrangement joins TRBV2 to TRBJ1-1, with 7 nucleotides matching TRBD1. The CDR3 totals 15 residues. Germline CDR1 is SNHLY and CDR2 is FYNNEI. V lost 5 bases to trimming and J lost 3 bases; unmatched junction nucleotides: 9.

The chain links TRBV6-1 to TRBJ2-1; D not certain. V was cut by 1 base and J by 0 bases, with 10 bases left in between. The CDR3 has 16 residues. Germline assignment: CDR1 MNHNS and CDR2 SASEGT. This CDR3 is CASSEEYLSSYNEQFF. DNA for the CDR3: TGTGCCAGCAGTGAAGAATACTTGAGCTCCTACAATGAGCAGTTCTTC.

V is TRBV30 and J is TRBJ2-1; 15 nucleotides align to TRBD2. The junction had 11 bases not matched to a gene; V was cut back by 2 bases and J by 6 bases. The CDR3 loop spans 18 amino acids. CDR1 GTSNPN and CDR2 SVGIG come from the germline V gene (reference sequence). The CDR3 here is CAWSIGLAGGPVFNEQFF. CDR3 sequence (DNA): TGTGCCTGGAGTATTGGACTAGCGGGAGGGCCTGTATTCAATGAGCAGTTCTTC.

The rearrangement links TRBV24-1 to TRBJ2-5; 7 bases map to TRBD1. Germline V gene sequence: CDR1 KGHDR, CDR2 SFDVKD. The trim removed 4 bases at V and 5 bases at J, leaving 6 bases unmatched. The CDR3 is made up of 14 amino acids. CDR3 region: CATSDRQGRETQYF. For the CDR3, the DNA is TGTGCCACCAGTGACCGACAGGGCCGGGAGACCCAGTACTTC.

This chain joins TRBV19 and TRBJ1-1, with D uncertain. Trimming cost V 6 bases and J 3 bases, with 14 bases left between them. The germline V gene has CDR1 LNHDA and CDR2 SQIVND (reference sequence). The CDR3 length is 14 residues. CDR3 nucleotide sequence: TGTGCCAGTAGCCGACATCCGCATGACACTGAAGCTTTCTTT. Residues: CASSRHPHDTEAFF.

The V call is TRBV25-1, the J call TRBJ2-1, with TRBD1 identical over 7 bases. The CDR3 is 16 residues long. Germline-derived CDR1 and CDR2 are MGHDK and SYGVNS. The trim removed 3 bases at V and 2 bases at J, leaving 7 bases unmatched. CDR3 sequence reads: CASSDSTGAAYNEQFF. The CDR3 coding sequence is TGTGCCAGCAGTGACTCAACAGGGGCGGCCTACAATGAGCAGTTCTTC.

The J gene is TRBJ2-5, the V gene TRBV5-5, with D unresolved. The CDR3 is 12 amino acids. CDR1 SGHKS and CDR2 YYEKEE come from the germline V gene (reference sequence). V was shortened by 2 bases and J by 5 bases, with 7 bases between the two germline ends. As DNA, the CDR3 is TGTGCCAGCAGCTTTCCGTCCGAGACCCAGTACTTC. It is translated as CASSFPSETQYF.

V gene TRBV29-1 combines with J gene TRBJ1-3, with 7 bases that match TRBD1. Germline values: CDR1 SQVTM, CDR2 ANQGSEA. The V segment lost 4 bases and the J segment 4 bases; nucleotides outside the gene matches: 1. The CDR3 extends over 12 amino acids. The CDR3 region is CSVGQGGNTIYF. The DNA of the CDR3 is TGCAGCGTTGGACAGGGCGGAAACACCATATATTTT.

V gene TRBV18 combines with J gene TRBJ1-5; a weak D match, TRBD1 (6 bases). Germline CDR1 KGHSH, CDR2 LQKENI. V was clipped by 3 bases and J by 2 bases, with 20 bases between them. The CDR3 is made up of 18 amino acids. The CDR3 is CASSPTPGQGRGNQPQHF. CDR3 DNA: TGTGCCAGCTCACCGACTCCGGGACAAGGAAGGGGCAATCAGCCCCAGCATTTT.

CDR3 sequence reads: CASSQDVYRAGGEANEQFF. The CDR3 DNA sequence: TGCGCCAGCAGCCAAGACGTTTATAGGGCGGGAGGGGAGGCGAATGAGCAGTTCTTC. The rearrangement links TRBV4-3 to TRBJ2-1, with 9 bases that match TRBD2. Unmatched junction bases numbered 16, after V lost 0 bases and J lost 7 bases. The CDR3 runs to 19 residues. The germline gives CDR1 LGHNA, CDR2 YSLEER.

The chain carries TRBV19 and TRBJ1-6; D remains unclear. Trimming removed 3 bases at V and 7 bases at J, with 13 bases between. CDR3 length: 15 amino acids. CDR1 is LNHDA and CDR2 is SQIVND in the germline V gene (reference sequence). CDR3 protein: CASSIGVQLNSPLHF. In DNA, the CDR3 is TGTGCCAGTAGTATTGGTGTACAGCTCAATTCACCCCTCCACTTT.